This T cell receptor (beta chain) was recorded in a study of blood T cell repertoires in COVID-19. Overall study: Some COVID-19 samples were acute and others convalescent; all came from the United States, Italy and Spain. PBMCs, B-cell-depleted T cells, or T cells were the source of the cDNA or gDNA that made up the material.

In the study's own analysis: Estimated nucleated cell counts came from reference gene primer amplification. Libraries were prepared by immunoSEQ multiplex PCR; TCRdb keeps only in-frame clonotypes and omits some of them. V and J calls and clone size are given by that table; D and trimming were obtained from the DNA. The table records some 96,000 clones, approximately 91% of them present only once. V gave up 7 bases and J gave up 4 bases; unmatched junction bases: 5. CDR3 length: 14 residues. The germline V gene encodes CDR1 LNHDA and CDR2 SQIVND (reference sequence). J is TRBJ1-5 and V is TRBV19; the match to TRBD1 covers 9 bases. Sequencing was performed on peripheral blood. This sequence was found in a man aged 45-60 years with active COVID-19. Here the CDR3 reads CASKGQGENQPQHF. The CDR3 nucleotides are TGTGCCAGTAAGGGACAGGGTGAAAATCAGCCCCAGCATTTT.